The present T cell receptor (beta chain) was sequenced within a study of graft-versus-host responses after intestinal transplantation. Study conclusions and caveats: Recipient-marrow GvH clones were detected, some having first appeared in ileum or blood. Declines in HvG clones occurring early post-transplant were associated with peak circulating GvH clone levels.

This clone appeared a few times. Germline values: CDR1 MGHRA, CDR2 YSYEKL. V dropped 1 base and J dropped 2 bases, with 15 bases sitting between them. This CDR3 spans 16 amino acids. CFSE-labeled responder cells (approximately 200,000) were plated with approximately 200,000 irradiated, violet-dye-labeled stimulator cells. Assay used: immunoSEQ multiplex PCR; TCRdb lists only in-frame clones, some missing. The sample has 15,000 to 20,000 clones, approximately 38% seen once. The sample consisted of alloreactive CD8+ T cells from a mixed lymphocyte reaction culture, taken before intestinal transplant. Subset indicated: CFSE-low proliferating T cells sorted from roughly six-day pre-transplant mixed lymphocyte reaction (GvH or HvG direction). This chain uses TRBV4-1 with TRBJ2-7; D gene uncertain. The receptor was derived from a human patient who received an intestinal transplant. The CDR3 DNA reads as TGCGCCAGCAGCCAAGTAGTGTTTGTGCCTACCTACGAGCAGTACTTC. It specifies CASSQVVFVPTYEQYF.